A single T cell receptor (beta chain) is shown here with its context. Its target is unknown. Stated time point: week 47, end of study. Every vaccination contained 300 ug of the mutant IDH1 20-mer peptide and was paired with topical imiquimod. V was cut by 6 bases and J by 3 bases, with 9 bases left in between. The CDR3 is 13 amino acids. From germline, CDR1 is SNHLY and CDR2 FYNNEI. This sample is part of a study of a mutant IDH1 vaccine in newly diagnosed glioma. Turning to the study itself: Investigators started vaccination 4-6 weeks after radiotherapy alone, or with temozolomide cycles.

Produced via immunoSEQ multiplex PCR; TCRdb's table is partial and in-frame only. The sample contains 50,000 or so clones, roughly 83% of which appear only once. The V gene is TRBV2, the J gene TRBJ2-1; D gene uncertain. This specimen consisted of PBMCs, obtained from a glioma patient whose treatment included an IDH1 peptide vaccine. The receptor was isolated from a woman aged 25-40 years with glioma. Some clones in this sample may be carry-over from other donors' samples. The CDR3 bases are TGTGCCAGCAGACGAGATCACTACAATGAGCAGTTCTTC. This sequence encodes CASRRDHYNEQFF.